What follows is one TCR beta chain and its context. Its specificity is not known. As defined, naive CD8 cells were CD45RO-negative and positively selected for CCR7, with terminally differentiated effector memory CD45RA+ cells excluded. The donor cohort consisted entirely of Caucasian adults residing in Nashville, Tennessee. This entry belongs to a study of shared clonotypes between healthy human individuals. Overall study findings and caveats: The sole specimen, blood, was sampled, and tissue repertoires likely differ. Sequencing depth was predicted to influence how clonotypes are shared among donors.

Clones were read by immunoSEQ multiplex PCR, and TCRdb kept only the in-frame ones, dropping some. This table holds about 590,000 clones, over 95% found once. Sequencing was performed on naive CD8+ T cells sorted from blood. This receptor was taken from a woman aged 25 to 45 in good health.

The CDR3 loop reads CASSVGRFRDTQYF. In DNA, the CDR3 is TGTGCCAGCAGCGTAGGCAGGTTTAGGGATACGCAGTATTTT. The chain employs TRBV9 and TRBJ2-3; D gene unclear. V dropped 0 bases and J dropped 6 bases, with 11 bases sitting between them. The germline gives CDR1 SGDLS, CDR2 YYNGEE. The CDR3 is made up of 14 amino acids.